This T cell receptor beta chain comes out of a study of cytomegalovirus exposure and HLA in healthy donors. The germline V gene encodes CDR1 LNHDA and CDR2 SQIVND (reference sequence). Trimming removed 4 bases from V and 10 bases from J, with 20 bases in between. This CDR3 is 15 amino acids long. This clone has more than one count but fewer than ten. The PCR contained 60 Vbeta and 13 Jbeta primers. Only in-frame clones appear in the TCRdb table, and some are missing; sequencing was by immunoSEQ multiplex PCR. Here the sample spans some 220,000 clones, around 89% being singletons. The TCR sequence derives from a woman under 30 in good health and CMV-seronegative. Input material: PBMCs. J is TRBJ1-5 and V is TRBV19; D might be TRBD1 (6 bases). This CDR3 is CASSTHRDLLGPQHF. Here the CDR3 DNA reads TGTGCCAGTAGTACCCACAGGGATTTGTTGGGACCCCAGCATTTT.